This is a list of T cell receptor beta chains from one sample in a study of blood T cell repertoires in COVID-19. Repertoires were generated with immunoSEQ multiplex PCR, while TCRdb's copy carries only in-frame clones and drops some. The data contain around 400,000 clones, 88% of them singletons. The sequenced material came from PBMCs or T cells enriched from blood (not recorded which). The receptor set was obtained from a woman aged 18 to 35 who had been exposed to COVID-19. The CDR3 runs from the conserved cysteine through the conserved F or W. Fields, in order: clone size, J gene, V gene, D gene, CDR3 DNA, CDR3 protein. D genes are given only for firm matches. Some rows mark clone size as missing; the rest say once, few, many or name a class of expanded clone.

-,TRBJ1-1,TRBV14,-,TGTGCCACCAAGGGGCAGGGGTCGATCACTGAAGCTTTCTTT,CATKGQGSITEAFF
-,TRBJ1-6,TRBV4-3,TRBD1,TGCGCCAGCAGCGACGGAGACAGGGGGTATAATTCACCCCTCCACTTT,CASSDGDRGYNSPLHF
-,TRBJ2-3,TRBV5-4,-,TGTGCCAGCAGCTCGGGCCGGGAACGGGGTTCCCCGACAGATACGCAGTATTTT,CASSSGRERGSPTDTQYF
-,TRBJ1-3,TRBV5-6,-,TGTGCCAGCAGCAGGGTAGCGGGAAACACCATATATTTT,CASSRVAGNTIYF
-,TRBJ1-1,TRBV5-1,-,TGCGCCAGCAGCTTGGCACAAGGGGAGGAAAGTGAAGCTTTCTTT,CASSLAQGEESEAFF
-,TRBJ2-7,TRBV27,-,TGTGCCAGCAGTACAATGACTAGTAATTCCTACGAGCAGTACTTC,CASSTMTSNSYEQYF
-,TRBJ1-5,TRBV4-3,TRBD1,TGCGCCAGCAGCCAAGAAAGGGGGCCCGACCAGCCCCAGCATTTT,CASSQERGPDQPQHF
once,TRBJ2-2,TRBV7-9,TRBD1,TGTGCCAGCAGCCCGCGCGGGACAGGCACCGGGGAGCTGTTTTTT,CASSPRGTGTGELFF
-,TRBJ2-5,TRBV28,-,TGTGCCAGCAGTTCCTCCAGGGGTGAAGAGACCCAGTACTTC,CASSSSRGEETQYF
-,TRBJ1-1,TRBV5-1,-,TGCGCCAGCAGCTTGGCCGCACAGATGAACACTGAAGCTTTCTTT,CASSLAAQMNTEAFF
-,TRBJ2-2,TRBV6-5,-,TGTGCCAGCAGTTACGTCCAGACCGGGGAGCTGTTTTTT,CASSYVQTGELFF
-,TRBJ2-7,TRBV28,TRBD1,TGTGCCAGCAGTCGACAGGGGGGGTACGAGCAGTACTTC,CASSRQGGYEQYF
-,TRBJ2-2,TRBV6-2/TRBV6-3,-,TGTGCCAGCAGTTACTCGAATCCAGGGGCCCTCGGGGAGCTGTTTTTT,CASSYSNPGALGELFF
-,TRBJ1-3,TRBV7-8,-,TGTGCCAGCAGCTTGTTACAGTCTGGAAACACCATATATTTT,CASSLLQSGNTIYF
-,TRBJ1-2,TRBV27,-,TGTGCCAGCAGTCCCCATGCGGCCCTGGTAAATGGCTACACCTTC,CASSPHAALVNGYTF
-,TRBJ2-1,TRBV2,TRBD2,TGTGCCAGCAGTGAAGGTGTTGTAGGGCTAGCGGGAAAGGGCGATGAGCAGTTCTTC,CASSEGVVGLAGKGDEQFF
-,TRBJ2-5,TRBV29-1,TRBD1,TGCAGCGTTAGGACAGGGGATAAAGAGACCCAGTACTTC,CSVRTGDKETQYF
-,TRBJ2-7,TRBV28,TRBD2,TGTGCTACGACTAGCGGGAGGATGAGGTCCTACGAGCAGTACTTC,CATTSGRMRSYEQYF
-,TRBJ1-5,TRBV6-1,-,TGTGCCAGCAGTGAACTCGGCGGAGGGTCTCAGCCCCAGCATTTT,CASSELGGGSQPQHF
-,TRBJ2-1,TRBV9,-,TGTGCCAGCAGCCCGATGGCAGGGGCGGATGAGCAGTTCTTC,CASSPMAGADEQFF
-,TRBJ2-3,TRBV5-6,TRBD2,TGTGCCAGTAGTAGCGGGGGGTTAACAGATACGCAGTATTTT,CASSSGGLTDTQYF
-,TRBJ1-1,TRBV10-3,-,TGTGCCATCAGTCAGGGGTTTGGGGGCACTGAAGCTTTCTTT,CAISQGFGGTEAFF
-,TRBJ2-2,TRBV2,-,TGTGCCAGCAAGGAGTGGGAGCTGTTTTTT,CASKEWELFF
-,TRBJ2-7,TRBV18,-,TGTGCCAGCTCACCTAATAAGCAAGTCTCCTACGAGCAGTACTTC,CASSPNKQVSYEQYF
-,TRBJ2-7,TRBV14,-,TGTGCCAGCAGCTATCGGGACAATTACGAGCAGTACTTC,CASSYRDNYEQYF
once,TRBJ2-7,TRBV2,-,TGTGCCAGCGGCCAGGGGAGATACTTC,CASGQGRYF
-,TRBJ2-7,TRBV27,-,TGTGCCAGCAGTTTGCCAGGGGACTACGAGCAGTACTTC,CASSLPGDYEQYF
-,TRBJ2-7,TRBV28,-,TGTGCCAGCAGTACAGTCTACGAGCAGTACTTC,CASSTVYEQYF
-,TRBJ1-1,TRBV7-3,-,TGTGCCAGCAGCTCCGGACAGCCGAACACTGAAGCTTTCTTT,CASSSGQPNTEAFF